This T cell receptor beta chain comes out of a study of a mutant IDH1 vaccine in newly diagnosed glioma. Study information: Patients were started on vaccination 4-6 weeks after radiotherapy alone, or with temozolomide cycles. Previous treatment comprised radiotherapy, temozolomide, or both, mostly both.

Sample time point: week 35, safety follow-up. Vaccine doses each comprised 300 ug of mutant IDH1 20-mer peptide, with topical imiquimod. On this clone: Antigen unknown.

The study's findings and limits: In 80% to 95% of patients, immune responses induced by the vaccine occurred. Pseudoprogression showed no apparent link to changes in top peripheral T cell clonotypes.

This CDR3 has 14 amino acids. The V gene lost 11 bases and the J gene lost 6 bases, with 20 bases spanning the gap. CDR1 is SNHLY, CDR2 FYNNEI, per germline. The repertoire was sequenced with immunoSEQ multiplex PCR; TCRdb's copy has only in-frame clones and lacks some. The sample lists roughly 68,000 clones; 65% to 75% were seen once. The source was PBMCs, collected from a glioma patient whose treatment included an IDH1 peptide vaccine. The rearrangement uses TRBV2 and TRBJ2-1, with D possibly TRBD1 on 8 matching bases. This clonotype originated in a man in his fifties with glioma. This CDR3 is CARSGGQDVNEQFF. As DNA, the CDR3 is TGTGCCCGTTCGGGGGGACAGGACGTCAATGAGCAGTTCTTC.